What follows describes a single T cell receptor beta chain. The record originates from a study of control samples from healthy donors and cancer patients. Sequencing was performed with immunoSEQ multiplex PCR; in TCRdb, only in-frame clones are kept and a portion is missing. The sample holds 150,000 to 160,000 clones, 93% seen once. Germline values: CDR1 MGHRA, CDR2 YSYEKL. The CDR3 is 18 amino acids. Trimming removed 3 bases from V and 8 bases from J, with 26 bases in between. The gene calls are TRBV4-1 and TRBJ2-1, with no clear D. The sequencing input was blood. This receptor was taken from a man aged 50 or older in good health. The CDR3 protein is CASSHNRGRVQEIYEQFF. In DNA form, the CDR3 reads TGCGCCAGCAGCCACAACCGAGGTAGGGTCCAGGAAATTTATGAGCAGTTCTTC.